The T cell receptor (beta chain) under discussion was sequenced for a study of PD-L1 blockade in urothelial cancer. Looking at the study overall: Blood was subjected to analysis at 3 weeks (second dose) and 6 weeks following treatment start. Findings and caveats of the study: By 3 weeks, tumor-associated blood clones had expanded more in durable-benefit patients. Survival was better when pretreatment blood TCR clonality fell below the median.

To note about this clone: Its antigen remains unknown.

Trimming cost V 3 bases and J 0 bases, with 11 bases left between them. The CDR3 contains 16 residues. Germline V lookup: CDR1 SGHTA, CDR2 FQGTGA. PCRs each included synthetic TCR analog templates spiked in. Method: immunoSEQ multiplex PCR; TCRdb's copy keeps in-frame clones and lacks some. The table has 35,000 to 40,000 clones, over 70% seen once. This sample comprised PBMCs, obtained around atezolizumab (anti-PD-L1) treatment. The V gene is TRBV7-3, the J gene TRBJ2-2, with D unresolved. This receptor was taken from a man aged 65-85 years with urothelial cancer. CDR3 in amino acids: CASSLRPYANTGELFF. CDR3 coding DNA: TGTGCCAGCAGCTTGAGGCCATACGCGAACACCGGGGAGCTGTTTTTT.